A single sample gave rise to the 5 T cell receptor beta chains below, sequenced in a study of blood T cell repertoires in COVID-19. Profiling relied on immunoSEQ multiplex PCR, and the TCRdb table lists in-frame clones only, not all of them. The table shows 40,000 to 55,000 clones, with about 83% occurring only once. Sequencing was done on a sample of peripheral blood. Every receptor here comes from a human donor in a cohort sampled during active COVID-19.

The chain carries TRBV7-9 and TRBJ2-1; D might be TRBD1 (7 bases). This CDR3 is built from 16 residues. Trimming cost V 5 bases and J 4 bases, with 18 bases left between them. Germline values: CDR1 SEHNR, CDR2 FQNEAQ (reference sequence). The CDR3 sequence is CASSGRRDRRYNEQFF. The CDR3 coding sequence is TGTGCCAGCAGCGGAAGGCGGGACAGAAGATACAATGAGCAGTTCTTC.

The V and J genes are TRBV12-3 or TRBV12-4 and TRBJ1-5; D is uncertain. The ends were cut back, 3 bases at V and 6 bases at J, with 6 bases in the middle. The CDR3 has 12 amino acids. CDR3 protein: CASSFRRQPQHF. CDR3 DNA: TGTGCCAGCAGTTTCCGTCGTCAGCCCCAGCATTTT.

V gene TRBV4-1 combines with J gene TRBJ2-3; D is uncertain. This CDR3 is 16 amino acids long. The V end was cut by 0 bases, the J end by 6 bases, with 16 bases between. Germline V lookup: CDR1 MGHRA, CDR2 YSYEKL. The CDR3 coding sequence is TGCGCCAGCAGCCAAGATTTCGGTAGCCTGAGGGATACGCAGTATTTT. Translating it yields CASSQDFGSLRDTQYF.

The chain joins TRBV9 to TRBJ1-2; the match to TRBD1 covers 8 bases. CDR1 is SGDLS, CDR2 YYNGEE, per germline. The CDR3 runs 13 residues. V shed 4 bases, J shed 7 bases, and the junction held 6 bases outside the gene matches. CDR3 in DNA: TGTGCCAGCAGCTCCGAGGACAGGGTTGGCTACACCTTC. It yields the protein CASSSEDRVGYTF.

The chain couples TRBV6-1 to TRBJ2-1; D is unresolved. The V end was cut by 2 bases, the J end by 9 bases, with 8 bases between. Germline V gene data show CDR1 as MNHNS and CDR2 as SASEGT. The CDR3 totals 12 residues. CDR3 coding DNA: TGTGCCAGCAGTGAACGTGGCCTTGAGCAGTTCTTC. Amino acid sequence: CASSERGLEQFF.